This TCR beta chain was recorded in a study of vaccination and CD4 T cells after COVID-19. Regarding this clonotype: Its target is not known.

The study sequenced cultured CD4+ T cell DNA using the Oncomine TCR Beta short-read assay. Via MiXCR, TCRdb re-called the PCR reads, giving one row per CDR3 protein. This sample has approximately 15,000 distinct CDR3 sequences, with about 48% found just once. The CDR3 totals 13 residues. CDR1 MNHNS and CDR2 SASEGT come from the germline V gene. V lost 8 bases, J lost 3 bases, and 14 bases lay in between. Time point meaning: late sampling 161 to 241 days after vaccination in three convalescent patients. Described treatment: approximately 9-day PBMC culture with coronavirus spike peptide pools or control peptides (ViraFEST assay).

The clonotype comes from a human donor who had recovered from COVID-19. The source was CD4+ T cells from blood, cultured in vitro, collected about 7 months after SARS-CoV-2 vaccination. The V and J genes are TRBV6-1 and TRBJ2-7, with unresolved D. As DNA, the CDR3 is TGTGCCAGCCGGAGAGAAAGTTACTACGAGCAGTACTTC. It translates to CASRRESYYEQYF.